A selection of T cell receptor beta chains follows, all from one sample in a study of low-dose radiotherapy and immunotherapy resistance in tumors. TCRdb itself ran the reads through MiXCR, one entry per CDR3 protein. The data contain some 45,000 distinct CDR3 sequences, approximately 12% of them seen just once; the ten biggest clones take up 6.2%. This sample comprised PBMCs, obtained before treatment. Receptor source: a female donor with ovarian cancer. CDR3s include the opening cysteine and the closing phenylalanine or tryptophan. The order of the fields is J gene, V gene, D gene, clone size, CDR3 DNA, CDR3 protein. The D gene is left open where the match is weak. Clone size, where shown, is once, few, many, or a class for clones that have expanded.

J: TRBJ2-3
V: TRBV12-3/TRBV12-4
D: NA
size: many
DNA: TGTGCCAGCACTAATGTGATCTCAAGAGGAGCAGATACGCAGTATTTT
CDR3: CASTNVISRGADTQYF

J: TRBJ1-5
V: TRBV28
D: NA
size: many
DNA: TGTGCCAGCAGTCGACGGAACAATCAGCCCCAGCATTTT
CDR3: CASSRRNNQPQHF

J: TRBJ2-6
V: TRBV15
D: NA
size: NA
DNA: TGTGCCACCAGCAGAGATCAGGGCTCTGGGGCCAACGTCCTGACTTTC
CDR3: CATSRDQGSGANVLTF

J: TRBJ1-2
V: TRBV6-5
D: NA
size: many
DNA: TGTGCCAGCAGGTCTCAGGGGCATGGCTACACCTTC
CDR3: CASRSQGHGYTF

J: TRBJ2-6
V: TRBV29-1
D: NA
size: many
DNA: TGCAGCGTTGCCTACAGCTCTGGGGCCAACGTCCTGACTTTC
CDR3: CSVAYSSGANVLTF

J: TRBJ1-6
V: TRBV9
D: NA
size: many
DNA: TGTGCCAGCAGCGTCAGAGCTGACAGCTCTAATTCACCCCTCCACTTT
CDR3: CASSVRADSSNSPLHF

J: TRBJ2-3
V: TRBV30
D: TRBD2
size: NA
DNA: TGTGCCTGGAGTGAAGGACTAGCGGGTTTCACAGATACGCAGTATTTT
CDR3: CAWSEGLAGFTDTQYF

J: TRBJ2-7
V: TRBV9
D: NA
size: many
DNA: TGTGCCAGCAGCGCCTTTGGGGGCCCGGAGCAGTACTTC
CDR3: CASSAFGGPEQYF

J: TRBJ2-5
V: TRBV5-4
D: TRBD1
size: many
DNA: TGTGCCAGCAGCTGGGGACAGGGCGGGGAGACCCAGTACTTC
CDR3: CASSWGQGGETQYF

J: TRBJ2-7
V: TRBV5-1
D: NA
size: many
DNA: TGCGCCAGCAGCGAGGGGACCAAAGGAAGCGAGCAGTACTTC
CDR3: CASSEGTKGSEQYF

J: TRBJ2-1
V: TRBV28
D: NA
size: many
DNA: TGTGCCAGCAGCCCCTCGCACGCGGGGAGCAATGAGCAGTTCTTC
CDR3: CASSPSHAGSNEQFF

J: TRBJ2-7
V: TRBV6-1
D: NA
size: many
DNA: TGTGCCAGCAGTGAAGTGGAGACCTCCTACGAGCAGTACTTC
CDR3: CASSEVETSYEQYF

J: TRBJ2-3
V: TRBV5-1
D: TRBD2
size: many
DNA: TGCGCCAGCAGCTCAGCGGGGGTTTCCACAGATACGCAGTATTTT
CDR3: CASSSAGVSTDTQYF

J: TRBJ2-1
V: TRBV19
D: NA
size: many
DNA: TGTGCCAGTAGTATAATGGAGGTCACCTACAATGAGCAGTTCTTC
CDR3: CASSIMEVTYNEQFF

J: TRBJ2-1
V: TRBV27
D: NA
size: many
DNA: TGTGCCAGCAGTTTCCTCCCGGGCAATGAGCAGTTCTTC
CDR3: CASSFLPGNEQFF

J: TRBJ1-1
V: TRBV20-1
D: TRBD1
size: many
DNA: TGCAGTGCTAACCCTGGGACAGGGAGACCTGAAGCTTTCTTT
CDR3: CSANPGTGRPEAFF

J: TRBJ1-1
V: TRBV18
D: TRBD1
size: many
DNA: TGTGCCAGCTCACGAAAGGGGGCCGGGACTGAAGCTTTCTTT
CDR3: CASSRKGAGTEAFF

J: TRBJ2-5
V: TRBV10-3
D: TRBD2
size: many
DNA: TGTGCCATCAGTGACGCAAGGCTAGCGGGCGGTGAGACCCAGTACTTC
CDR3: CAISDARLAGGETQYF

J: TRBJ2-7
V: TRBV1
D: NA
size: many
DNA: TGCACCAGCAGCCAAGATAGCAGGGAGCTCCACGAGCAGTACTTC
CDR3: CTSSQDSRELHEQYF

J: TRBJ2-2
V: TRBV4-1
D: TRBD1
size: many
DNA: TGCGCCAGCAGCCAAGCGGACAGGTACACCGGGGAGCTGTTTTTT
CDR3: CASSQADRYTGELFF

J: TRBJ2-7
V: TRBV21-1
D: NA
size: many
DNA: TGTGCCAGCAGCGGACTGGGGGACGAGCAGTACTTC
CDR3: CASSGLGDEQYF

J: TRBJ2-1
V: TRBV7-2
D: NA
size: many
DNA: TGTGCCAGCAGCTTAGAGGGCGCGTTCCATGAGCAGTTCTTC
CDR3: CASSLEGAFHEQFF

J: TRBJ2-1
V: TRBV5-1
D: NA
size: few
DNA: TGCGCCAGCAGCGCGGAACTGGGGCTTGGTGAGCAGTTCTTC
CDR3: CASSAELGLGEQFF

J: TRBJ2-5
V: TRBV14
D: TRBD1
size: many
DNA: TGTGCCAGCAGCCAGTACAGGGGAGTAGGAGAGACCCAGTACTTC
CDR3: CASSQYRGVGETQYF

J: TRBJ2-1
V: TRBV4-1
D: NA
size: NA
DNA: TGCGCCAGCAGCCAAGCGGCAGGGGCTTTCAATGAGCAGTTCTTC
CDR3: CASSQAAGAFNEQFF

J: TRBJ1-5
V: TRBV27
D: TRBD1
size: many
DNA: TGTGCCAGCAGTTCCGGGACAGGGAGCAATCAGCCCCAGCATTTT
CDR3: CASSSGTGSNQPQHF

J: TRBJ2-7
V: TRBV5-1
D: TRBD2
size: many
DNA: TGCGCCAGCAGTCTAGCGGGAGCTTCCTCCTACGAGCAGTACTTC
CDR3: CASSLAGASSYEQYF

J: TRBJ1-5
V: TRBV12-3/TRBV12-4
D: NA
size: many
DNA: TGTGCCAGCAAGACAGGAAAGAATCAGCCCCAGCATTTT
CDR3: CASKTGKNQPQHF

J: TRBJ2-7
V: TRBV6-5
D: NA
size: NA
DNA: TGTGCCAGCAGTTGGATACAGGGCCACTCCTACGAGCAGTACTTC
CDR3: CASSWIQGHSYEQYF

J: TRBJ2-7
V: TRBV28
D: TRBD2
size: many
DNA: TGTGCCAGCAGTTTATCACTAGCGGAACTCTCCTACGAGCAGTACTTC
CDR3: CASSLSLAELSYEQYF

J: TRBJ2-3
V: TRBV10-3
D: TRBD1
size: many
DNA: TGTGCCATCAGCGACAGGGGTGGCACAGATACGCAGTATTTT
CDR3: CAISDRGGTDTQYF

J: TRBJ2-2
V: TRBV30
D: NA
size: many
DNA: TGTGCCTCACGGGGCTTTGGGGAGCTGTTTTTT
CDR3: CASRGFGELFF

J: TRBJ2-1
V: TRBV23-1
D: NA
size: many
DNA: TGCGCCAGCAGTCCCGCCTTGGAGTACAATGAGCAGTTCTTC
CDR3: CASSPALEYNEQFF

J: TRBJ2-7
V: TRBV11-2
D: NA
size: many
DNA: TGTGCCAGCAGCTTATACAGCTACGAGCAGTACTTC
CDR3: CASSLYSYEQYF

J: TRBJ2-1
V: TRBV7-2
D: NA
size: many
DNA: TGTGCCAGCAGCTTAGCGGGTCCTGGGACGTACAATGAGCAGTTCTTC
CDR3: CASSLAGPGTYNEQFF

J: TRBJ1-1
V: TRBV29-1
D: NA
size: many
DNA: TGCAGCGTTGTCCAACGACAGGCGAACACTGAAGCTTTCTTT
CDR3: CSVVQRQANTEAFF

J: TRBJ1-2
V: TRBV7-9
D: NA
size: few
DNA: TGTGCCAGCAGCAACCGACAGGACCATGGCTACACCTTC
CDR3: CASSNRQDHGYTF

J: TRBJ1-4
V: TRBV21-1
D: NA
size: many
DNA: TGTGCCAGCAGCAAAGGAGGGGGACAGACTAATGAAAAACTGTTTTTT
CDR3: CASSKGGGQTNEKLFF

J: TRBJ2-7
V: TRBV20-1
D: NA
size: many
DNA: TGCAGTGCTCCGGGGGTCTACGAGCAGTACTTC
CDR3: CSAPGVYEQYF

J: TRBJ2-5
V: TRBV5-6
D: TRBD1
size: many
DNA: TGTGCCAGCAGCCCACCCGGGACAGGGGGAAAGACCCAGTACTTC
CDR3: CASSPPGTGGKTQYF

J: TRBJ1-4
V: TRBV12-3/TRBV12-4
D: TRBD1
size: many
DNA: TGTGCCAGCAGCCCAGACAGGGGGGGAGGCCTTAAGAATGAAAAACTGTTTTTT
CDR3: CASSPDRGGGLKNEKLFF

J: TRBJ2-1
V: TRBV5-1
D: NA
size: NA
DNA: TGCGCCAGCAGCCCAACCCTGGGACCCTACAATGAGCAGTTCTTC
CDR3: CASSPTLGPYNEQFF

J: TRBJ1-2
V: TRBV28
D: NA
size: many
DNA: TGTGCCAGCAGCGACGGGCAGGTGTTTGGCTACACCTTC
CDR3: CASSDGQVFGYTF

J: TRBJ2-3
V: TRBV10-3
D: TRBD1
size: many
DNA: TGTGCCATCAGGATTCAGGGGGGCACAGATACGCAGTATTTT
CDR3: CAIRIQGGTDTQYF

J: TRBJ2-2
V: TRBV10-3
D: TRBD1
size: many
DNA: TGTGCCATCAACGACAGGGGTAACACCGGGGAGCTGTTTTTT
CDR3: CAINDRGNTGELFF

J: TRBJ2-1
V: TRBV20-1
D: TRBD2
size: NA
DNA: TGCAGTGCTAGAGAGCTAGCGGGGTCCAATGAGCAGTTCTTC
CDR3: CSARELAGSNEQFF